A single sample is the source of the 23 T cell receptor beta chains below, sequenced in a study of spatial heterogeneity in lung cancer. TCRdb itself ran the 5' RACE reads through MiXCR, one entry per CDR3 protein. The data hold approximately 15,000 distinct CDR3 sequences, with 4.7% observed a single time. Specified time point: sample taken at primary tumor resection. General study findings and limits: Higher tumor mutation counts went along with higher counts of expanded intratumoral alpha and beta TCRs.

Antigens of these TCRs are unknown. The material was lung tumor tissue, obtained at surgery. The receptors here all came from a female donor with early-stage non-small cell lung cancer.

This clonotype occurred many times. This beta chain slipped into a library made for alpha chains as a stray read, so its size is not meaningful. The rearrangement links TRBV4-1 to TRBJ1-4; no clear D. Between the trimmed V and J ends, which lost 0 bases and 0 bases, there was a span of 11 bases. Germline V gives CDR1 MGHRA, CDR2 YSYEKL. This CDR3 is built from 17 residues. In DNA form, the CDR3 reads TGCGCCAGCAGCCAAGACACCACCTTTGCAACTAATGAAAAACTGTTTTTT. It specifies CASSQDTTFATNEKLFF.

This clonotype appeared many times. A library made for alpha chains picked up this beta chain off target, so its size means little. The CDR3 protein is CATNGRERQPQHF. The CDR3 bases are TGTGCCACCAACGGCAGAGAAAGGCAGCCCCAGCATTTT. The V and J genes are TRBV24-1 and TRBJ1-5; D remains unclear. The CDR3 sequence is 13 residues long. V was shortened by 8 bases and J by 7 bases, with 14 bases between the two germline ends. Germline V CDR1 and CDR2: KGHDR, SFDVKD.

With regard to this clonotype: This beta chain lies outside the target of a library built for alpha chains; its clone size means little. The CDR3 DNA follows: TGTGCCAGCAGTTACTCTGCGGGGCGGATTAATTCACCCCTCCACTTT. Translation gives CASSYSAGRINSPLHF. The chain employs TRBV6-6 and TRBJ1-6, with a weak D call TRBD1 (5 bases). Trimming stripped 0 bases from V and 6 bases from J, with 12 bases between. Germline assignment: CDR1 MNHNY and CDR2 SVGAGI (reference sequence). CDR3 length: 16 residues.

At least ten counts were recorded for this clonotype. For a library built for alpha chains, this beta chain is a stray read; little rests on its size. V gene TRBV29-1 combines with J gene TRBJ2-1, with 8 bases that match TRBD2. Germline lookup yields CDR1 SQVTM and CDR2 ANQGSEA. The CDR3 has 14 amino acids. V lost 3 bases to trimming and J lost 10 bases; unmatched junction nucleotides: 11. CDR3 coding DNA: TGCAGCGTTGACGTGGTAGCGGGGCTCAGGGAGCAGTTCTTC. Its translation is CSVDVVAGLREQFF.

To note about this clonotype: This beta chain appears as a stray read in a library generated for alpha chains; its size is not informative. CDR3 protein: CASSQDPGIRDGRYF. CDR3 in DNA: TGTGCCAGCAGCCAAGACCCCGGCATCCGGGACGGAAGGTATTTT. This sequence joins TRBV3-1 and TRBJ2-3; either TRBD1 or TRBD2 may supply D (5 bases each). CDR1 is LGHDT, CDR2 YNNKEL, per germline (reference sequence). Trimming took off 0 bases at V and 14 bases at J, with 21 bases between the two ends. The CDR3 loop spans 15 amino acids.

At least ten counts were recorded for this clonotype. This beta chain slipped into a library made for alpha chains as a stray read, so its size is not meaningful. This chain links TRBV12-3 or TRBV12-4 with TRBJ1-2, with D possibly matching TRBD1 (6 bases). The length of the CDR3 is 12 residues. Deletions cut 6 bases from V and 4 bases from J, with 9 bases between. In DNA, the CDR3 is TGTGCCAGCAGAGGGGGGCCCTATGGCTACACCTTC. Residues: CASRGGPYGYTF.

This clonotype was observed at least ten times. Because the library targeted alpha chains, this beta chain is an off-target read whose size means little. This chain uses TRBV29-1 with TRBJ2-7; 10 positions agree with TRBD1. With V trimmed by 6 bases and J by 5 bases, 16 bases remained unmatched. The CDR3 sequence is 16 residues long. The germline CDR1 and CDR2 sequences are SQVTM and ANQGSEA. CDR3 in amino acids: CSVGTGVSLRFDEQYF. The CDR3 DNA is TGCAGCGTGGGGACAGGGGTATCCCTTCGATTCGACGAGCAGTACTTC.

This clonotype occurred many times. This beta chain is an unintended read in a library built for alpha chains; its size means little. This chain links TRBV7-2 with TRBJ2-7; D is possibly TRBD1 (6 bases). V lost 5 bases to trimming and J lost 0 bases, with 14 bases between them. This CDR3 spans 15 amino acids. Germline CDR1 reads SGHTA; CDR2 reads FQGNSA. The CDR3 DNA reads TGTGCCAGCAGCCAACCCGGACAGAGCTCCTACGAGCAGTACTTC. It translates to CASSQPGQSSYEQYF.

Remarks on this clonotype: The library was prepared for alpha chains; this beta chain is a stray read, so its frequency means little. CDR3 nucleotide sequence: TGTGCCAGCCCAAGGACAGGGGCTTCTGGGGCCAACGTCCTGACTTTC. Translating gives CASPRTGASGANVLTF. V and J are TRBV7-2 and TRBJ2-6; 9 bases align to TRBD1. The CDR3 has 16 residues. The germline V gene has CDR1 SGHTA and CDR2 FQGNSA. Germline trimming cut 8 bases from V and 1 base from J; bases unmatched to any gene: 6.

In this sample, this clonotype turned up many times. Being off target in a library aimed at alpha chains, this beta chain has a size of little meaning. V gene TRBV2 combines with J gene TRBJ1-6; unclear D gene. V lost 4 bases and J 7 bases, leaving 23 bases between the germline ends. Germline V gene lookup returns CDR1 SNHLY and CDR2 FYNNEI. The CDR3 is 18 residues long. The CDR3 region is CASSVQKPTWGVNSPLHF. The DNA of the CDR3 is TGTGCCAGCAGTGTACAGAAACCCACCTGGGGAGTGAATTCACCCCTCCACTTT.

This clonotype was counted ten times or more. This beta chain appears as a stray read in a library generated for alpha chains; its size is not informative. The chain joins TRBV6-5 to TRBJ2-3, with 8 bases that match TRBD1. The CDR3 covers 13 residues. Per the germline V gene, CDR1 is MNHEY and CDR2 is SVGAGI. V gave up 5 bases and J gave up 7 bases; unmatched junction bases: 5. The CDR3 loop is CASSKPGGYTQYF. Here the CDR3 DNA reads TGTGCCAGCAGTAAACCAGGGGGCTATACGCAGTATTTT.

This clonotype was counted ten times or more. This beta chain is an unintended read in a library built for alpha chains; its size means little. This chain connects TRBV7-2 to TRBJ2-1; no clear D gene. The germline V and J ends were trimmed by 0 bases and 6 bases, with 15 bases remaining between them. Per the germline V gene, CDR1 is SGHTA and CDR2 is FQGNSA. The CDR3 is 16 amino acids. In DNA form, the CDR3 reads TGTGCCAGCAGCTTAGCGGGGTCGGTAAGAGGCAATGAGCAGTTCTTC. This gives the protein CASSLAGSVRGNEQFF.

Many counts were recorded for this clonotype. Because this beta chain is a stray read in a library intended to capture alpha chains, its abundance should not be given much weight. The chain carries TRBV5-6 and TRBJ2-7; D is unresolved. This CDR3 is built from 14 residues. Trimming cost V 1 base and J 0 bases, with 8 bases left between them. Per the germline V gene, CDR1 is SGHDT and CDR2 is YYEEEE. For the CDR3, the DNA is TGTGCCAGCAGCTTGTCGGGTAGCTCCTACGAGCAGTACTTC. The encoded protein is CASSLSGSSYEQYF.

Many counts were recorded for this clonotype. The library was prepared for alpha chains; this beta chain is a stray read, so its frequency means little. This sequence joins TRBV4-1 and TRBJ1-1; TRBD1 agrees at 9 bases. Germline V gene data show CDR1 as MGHRA and CDR2 as YSYEKL. CDR3 length: 17 residues. V was clipped by 2 bases and J by 0 bases; unmatched bases: 7. CDR3 in amino acids: CASSQPDRGSVNTEAFF. For the CDR3, the DNA is TGCGCCAGCAGCCAACCAGACAGGGGGAGTGTGAACACTGAAGCTTTCTTT.

Ten or more counts support this clonotype. This beta chain is off target for a library built for alpha chains, so its abundance means little. The gene calls are TRBV7-9 and TRBJ1-1, with TRBD1 identical over 7 bases. V trimming: 11 bases; J trimming: 7 bases; junction bases outside the gene matches: 7. The CDR3 spans 11 residues. The germline V gene encodes CDR1 SEHNR and CDR2 FQNEAQ (reference sequence). CDR3 region: CAPGGVNEAFF. CDR3 in DNA: TGTGCCCCAGGGGGGGTGAATGAAGCTTTCTTT.

This clonotype showed up many times. This beta chain is a stray read from a library made for alpha chains; its abundance is not meaningful. V gene TRBV11-2 combines with J gene TRBJ1-4, with TRBD1 identical over 8 bases. Germline V gene sequence: CDR1 SGHAT, CDR2 FQNNGV. Trimming cost V 2 bases and J 4 bases; bases outside gene matches: 6. This CDR3 spans 16 amino acids. The CDR3 nucleotides read TGTGCCAGCAGCTTAAACCGAGGACAGGGTAATGAAAAACTGTTTTTT. This codes for CASSLNRGQGNEKLFF.

The sample holds many counts of this clonotype. A library prepared for alpha chains yielded this beta chain as an off-target read; its size is of little meaning. This chain links TRBV20-1 with TRBJ2-7; D gene ambiguous. This CDR3 has 12 amino acids. Trimming left V 6 bases short and J 2 bases short, with 11 bases between. In germline, CDR1 is DFQATT, CDR2 SNEGSKA (reference sequence). CDR3 nucleotides: TGCAGTGCCCCGGACCGAGCCTACGAGCAGTACTTC. As protein: CSAPDRAYEQYF.

This clonotype was recorded at least ten times. Being off target in a library aimed at alpha chains, this beta chain has a size of little meaning. The J gene is TRBJ2-5, the V gene TRBV5-4; D perhaps matches TRBD2 (5 bases). Germline V gene data show CDR1 as SGHNT and CDR2 as YYREEE (reference sequence). V lost 4 bases to trimming and J lost 5 bases, with 12 bases between them. The CDR3 covers 13 residues. CDR3 coding DNA: TGTGCCAGCAGCCCCAGCGGCGGGGAGACCCAGTACTTC. This sequence encodes CASSPSGGETQYF.

The table lists this clonotype with many counts. Since the library was made to target alpha chains, this beta chain is a stray read and its abundance is not meaningful. The rearrangement joins TRBV10-3 to TRBJ2-5; 12 nucleotides agree with TRBD2. The V gene's germline CDR1 is ENHRY and CDR2 SYGVKD. There are 16 residues in the CDR3. With 6 bases clipped from V and 2 bases from J, the junction kept 7 bases outside the gene matches. CDR3: CAISQLAGGLQETQYF. The CDR3 nucleotides are TGTGCCATCAGCCAACTAGCGGGGGGTCTACAAGAGACCCAGTACTTC.

This clonotype was recorded at least ten times. This beta chain is a stray read from a library made for alpha chains; its abundance is not meaningful. CDR3 loop: CASSPEGRPLGANVLTF. CDR3 nucleotide sequence: TGCGCCAGCTCCCCGGAGGGCAGACCTCTAGGGGCCAACGTCCTGACTTTC. The chain links TRBV5-1 to TRBJ2-6, with D possibly matching TRBD2 (6 bases). The CDR3 extends over 17 amino acids. Germline CDR1 reads SGHRS; CDR2 reads YFSETQ. Trimming left V 7 bases short and J 4 bases short, with 21 bases between.

This clonotype showed up many times. This beta chain is an off-target read within a library intended for alpha chains, so its frequency means little. The chain carries TRBV7-3 and TRBJ1-6; weak D call: TRBD1 (6 bases). Trimming pared 4 bases from V and 8 bases from J, leaving 15 bases between. Germline V gives CDR1 SGHTA, CDR2 FQGTGA. CDR3 size: 15 residues. The CDR3: CASSSTGGQDSPLHF. In nucleotides, the CDR3 is TGTGCCAGCAGCTCCACGGGGGGGCAGGATTCACCCCTCCACTTT. Drawing the rest from reference TRBV7-3 and TRBJ1-6, the complete variable domain is GAGVSQTPSNKVTEKGKYVELRCDPISGHTALYWYRQSLGQGPEFLIYFQGTGAADDSGLPNDRFFAVRPEGSVSTLKIQRTERGDSAVYLCASSSTGGQDSPLHFGNGTRLTVT.

By sample fraction, this clonotype is medium-sized. This beta chain is an off-target read within a library intended for alpha chains, so its frequency means little. This sequence joins TRBV5-1 and TRBJ2-6, with D unresolved. The CDR3 extends over 15 amino acids. Per the germline V gene, CDR1 is SGHRS and CDR2 is YFSETQ. V gave up 2 bases and J gave up 0 bases, with 6 bases separating them. The CDR3 protein is CASSLSNSGANVLTF. CDR3 nucleotide sequence: TGCGCCAGCAGCTTATCAAACTCTGGGGCCAACGTCCTGACTTTC.

This clonotype was counted at least ten times. This beta chain turned up in a library designed for alpha chains; as an off-target read, its abundance says little. V and J are TRBV20-1 and TRBJ1-3, with D possibly being TRBD1 (6 bases). CDR1 DFQATT and CDR2 SNEGSKA come from the germline V gene (reference sequence). Trimming took 0 bases from V and 8 from J, leaving 14 bases between them. The CDR3 sequence is 14 residues long. The CDR3 protein is CSARDPGAGYTIYF. The CDR3 DNA follows: TGCAGTGCTAGAGATCCGGGGGCGGGATACACCATATATTTT.